Below, 18 T cell receptor beta chains from the same sample are listed, as sequenced in a study of T cell repertoires in cytomegalovirus infection. Which antigens these TCRs recognize remains unknown. MiXCR was run by TCRdb on the reads, yielding one entry per CDR3 protein. The data hold over 45,000 distinct CDR3 sequences, with about a fifth observed a single time. Sequencing used CD8+ T cells from cultured PBMCs, obtained from culture after CMV antigen stimulation. The receptor set was obtained from a human donor in good health (CMV status not recorded). Some clones in this sample may be carry-over from other donors' samples.

The chain has TRBV7-2 and TRBJ2-7; weak D call: TRBD2 (6 bases). Per germline, CDR1 SGHTA and CDR2 FQGNSA. The CDR3 is 15 residues long. Trimming took 5 bases from V and 0 from J, leaving 14 bases between them. CDR3 sequence (DNA): TGTGCCAGCAGCCCCTCCGCGGGGAGCTCCTACGAGCAGTACTTC. Protein sequence: CASSPSAGSSYEQYF.

This clonotype was picked up a small number of times. The chain uses TRBV7-2 and TRBJ2-1; D is possibly TRBD1 or TRBD2 (6 bases each). CDR1 SGHTA and CDR2 FQGNSA come from the germline V gene. The CDR3 is 19 residues long. The V end was cut by 3 bases, the J end by 0 bases, with 21 bases between. The CDR3 region has the DNA TGTGCCAGCAGCTTGTCGGGGGCCTACCGTCAGAGCTCCTACAATGAGCAGTTCTTC. It yields the protein CASSLSGAYRQSSYNEQFF.

This clonotype was counted only a few times. This rearrangement joins TRBV12-3 or TRBV12-4 to TRBJ1-2, with TRBD1 identical over 9 bases. V lost 6 bases to trimming and J lost 2 bases; unmatched junction nucleotides: 7. The CDR3 is 15 amino acids. As DNA, the CDR3 is TGTGCCAGCAGCCGTCCTGGACAGGGGAACTATGGCTACACCTTC. Encoded protein: CASSRPGQGNYGYTF.

In this sample, this clonotype turned up a few times. The chain has TRBV5-6 and TRBJ2-1, with 12 positions matching TRBD2. The trim removed 0 bases at V and 6 bases at J, leaving 7 bases unmatched. Germline values: CDR1 SGHDT, CDR2 YYEEEE. This CDR3 spans 17 amino acids. CDR3: CASSLVQGLAGFNEQFF. In nucleotides, the CDR3 is TGTGCCAGCAGCTTGGTGCAAGGACTAGCGGGGTTCAATGAGCAGTTCTTC.

V and J are TRBV12-3 or TRBV12-4 and TRBJ1-1; D gene ambiguous. V was clipped by 6 bases and J by 5 bases, with 13 bases between them. The CDR3 is 13 amino acids. This chain's CDR3 is CASRSSPGTEAFF. CDR3 in DNA: TGTGCCAGCAGATCCAGCCCAGGAACTGAAGCTTTCTTT.

This clonotype was seen ten or more times. In DNA form, the CDR3 reads TGTGCCAGCAGCCCCGGGAACACTGAAGCTTTCTTT. Its translation is CASSPGNTEAFF. The chain recombines TRBV12-3 or TRBV12-4 with TRBJ1-1; D is undetermined. Trimming took off 6 bases at V and 1 base at J, with 6 bases between the two ends. The CDR3 contains 12 residues.

This clonotype was detected ten times or more. CDR3 DNA sequence: TGTGCCAGCAGCGCCCGAGGACAGGCCCACAATGAGCAGTTCTTC. It yields the protein CASSARGQAHNEQFF. The rearrangement joins TRBV5-5 to TRBJ2-1; 7 bases align to TRBD1. Trimming took 4 bases from V and 5 from J; bases not matched to a gene: 9. Germline loops: CDR1 SGHKS, CDR2 YYEKEE (reference sequence). CDR3 length equals 15 residues. Full variable domain (outside the CDR3, taken from reference TRBV5-5 and TRBJ2-1): DAGVTQSPTHLIKTRGQQVTLRCSPISGHKSVSWYQQVLGQGPQFIFQYYEKEERGRGNFPDRFSARQFPNYSSELNVNALLLGDSALYLCASSARGQAHNEQFFGPGTRLTVL.

The chain has TRBV6-1 and TRBJ2-7, with D perhaps matching TRBD1 (6 bases). Germline loops: CDR1 MNHNS, CDR2 SASEGT. V dropped 8 bases and J dropped 2 bases, with 16 bases sitting between them. The CDR3 is made up of 14 amino acids. CDR3 amino acids: CASETGTLTYEQYF. The CDR3 DNA reads TGTGCCAGCGAGACCGGGACATTAACCTACGAGCAGTACTTC.

This clonotype was counted a few times. The V gene is TRBV6-5, the J gene TRBJ1-2, with no clear D. The V gene lost 2 bases and the J gene lost 7 bases, with 11 bases spanning the gap. Germline V gene data show CDR1 as MNHEY and CDR2 as SVGAGI. This CDR3 contains 13 residues. This CDR3 is CASSYNAPGGYTF. The DNA for the CDR3 is TGTGCCAGCAGTTACAACGCGCCTGGTGGCTACACCTTC.

This rearrangement joins TRBV6-4 to TRBJ2-3; 9 positions agree with TRBD1. J lost 2 bases, V lost 5 bases, and 8 bases had no gene match. This CDR3 has 16 amino acids. In germline, CDR1 is MRHNA, CDR2 SNTAGT. This chain's CDR3 is CASSYKWTGATDTQYF. CDR3 DNA: TGTGCCAGCAGTTACAAGTGGACAGGGGCCACAGATACGCAGTATTTT.

In this sample, this clonotype turned up many times. The chain combines TRBV7-2 with TRBJ2-6; the D gene is possibly TRBD1 (6 bases). Trimming stripped 5 bases from V and 2 bases from J, with 13 bases between. CDR3 length: 16 amino acids. CDR1 is SGHTA, CDR2 FQGNSA, per germline. The CDR3 is CASSVRTVAGANVLTF. CDR3 sequence (DNA): TGTGCCAGCAGCGTTAGGACAGTCGCTGGGGCCAACGTCCTGACTTTC.

The chain combines TRBV7-8 with TRBJ2-7; D not resolved. Germline values: CDR1 SGHVS, CDR2 FQNEAQ. V was cut by 1 base and J by 6 bases, with 13 bases left in between. The CDR3 is 14 residues long. The CDR3 DNA reads TGTGCCAGCAGCTTAGGACCTGTTACGGGCGAGCAGTACTTC. This translates into CASSLGPVTGEQYF.

The chain links TRBV7-9 to TRBJ1-5, with D unclear. V was clipped by 4 bases and J by 0 bases, with 7 bases between them. The CDR3 extends over 14 amino acids. Germline V gene sequence: CDR1 SEHNR, CDR2 FQNEAQ (reference sequence). In DNA, the CDR3 is TGTGCCAGCAGCTCAGAGTATAGCAATCAGCCCCAGCATTTT. Amino acids: CASSSEYSNQPQHF. Supplemented by reference TRBV7-9 and TRBJ1-5, the full variable domain reads DTGVSQNPRHKITKRGQNVTFRCDPISEHNRLYWYRQTLGQGPEFLTYFQNEAQLEKSRLLSDRFSAERPKGSFSTLEIQRTEQGDSAMYLCASSSEYSNQPQHFGDGTRLSIL.

CDR3 protein: CASSPPGQGAREQYF. The CDR3 coding sequence is TGTGCCAGCAGCCCGCCGGGACAGGGGGCGAGGGAGCAGTACTTC. This chain connects TRBV7-9 to TRBJ2-7; 12 positions match TRBD1. V lost 5 bases and J lost 7; bases outside the gene matches: 9. The CDR3 is 15 amino acids. The germline V gene has CDR1 SEHNR and CDR2 FQNEAQ (reference sequence).

This sequence joins TRBV6-6 and TRBJ1-6; TRBD1 aligns across 8 bases. Looked up from germline, CDR1 is MNHNY and CDR2 is SVGAGI (reference sequence). The V segment lost 4 bases and the J segment 5 bases; nucleotides outside the gene matches: 7. This CDR3 has 16 residues. CDR3 residues: CASSSSGGRHNSPLHF. In nucleotides, the CDR3 is TGTGCCAGCAGTTCCTCAGGGGGCCGCCATAATTCACCCCTCCACTTT.

This clonotype was counted a few times. This rearrangement joins TRBV7-9 to TRBJ2-2; D is unresolved. From germline, CDR1 is SEHNR and CDR2 FQNEAQ (reference sequence). V was trimmed by 2 bases and J by 4 bases, leaving 11 bases between them. The CDR3 spans 15 residues. The CDR3 nucleotides read TGTGCCAGCAGCTTAATTCCTACCACCACCGGGGAGCTGTTTTTT. This codes for CASSLIPTTTGELFF. The full variable domain, rest sourced from reference TRBV7-9 and TRBJ2-2, is DTGVSQNPRHKITKRGQNVTFRCDPISEHNRLYWYRQTLGQGPEFLTYFQNEAQLEKSRLLSDRFSAERPKGSFSTLEIQRTEQGDSAMYLCASSLIPTTTGELFFGEGSRLTVL.

This clonotype has a handful of counts. The V gene is TRBV7-9, the J gene TRBJ1-3; D not certain. Trimming shortened V by 0 bases and J by 8 bases, and 11 bases separated the two germline ends. The CDR3 runs to 14 residues. The germline CDR1 and CDR2 sequences are SEHNR and FQNEAQ (reference sequence). In DNA form, the CDR3 reads TGTGCCAGCAGCTTAGCGGTTGACAAGGACACCATATATTTT. Protein product: CASSLAVDKDTIYF.

The V and J genes are TRBV7-8 and TRBJ2-2, with D uncertain. The V gene's germline CDR1 is SGHVS and CDR2 FQNEAQ. CDR3 size: 13 residues. The V end lost 8 bases, the J end lost 1 base, and 8 bases lay between the germline ends. CDR3 nucleotide sequence: TGTGCCAGCGGTCTCAAGAACACCGGGGAGCTGTTTTTT. This gives the protein CASGLKNTGELFF.